The T cell receptor beta chain described here comes from a study of a mutant IDH1 vaccine in newly diagnosed glioma. Study in general: Initiation of the vaccine course occurred 4-6 weeks after radiotherapy alone, or alongside temozolomide cycles. Sex among treated patients split roughly 60% male, 37.5% female; mean age was roughly 40 years. Patients had received radiotherapy, temozolomide, or both previously, most receiving both. General study findings and limits: Pseudoprogression looked unconnected to shifts in top peripheral T cell clonotypes.

Time point given: week 35, safety follow-up. The vaccine gave 300 ug of a 20-mer mutant IDH1 peptide subcutaneously per dose. A note on this clone: Its antigen is as yet unknown.

The V and J ends lost 2 bases and 1 base respectively, with 16 bases between them. Germline lookup yields CDR1 MNHEY and CDR2 SMNVEV (reference sequence). The CDR3 sequence is 17 residues long. Sequencing was performed with immunoSEQ multiplex PCR; in TCRdb, only in-frame clones are kept and a portion is missing. The sample holds some 58,000 clones; about four fifths are singletons and the top ten take roughly 5.7%. The chain couples TRBV27 to TRBJ2-3; weak D call: TRBD1 (6 bases). The sequence came from a man between 40 and 49 years old with glioma. Source: PBMCs, taken from a glioma patient whose treatment included an IDH1 peptide vaccine. The CDR3 here is CASSLLGQPLGTDTQYF. The CDR3 DNA is TGTGCCAGCAGTTTACTAGGACAGCCTTTGGGCACAGATACGCAGTATTTT.